This T cell receptor beta chain comes out of a study of cytomegalovirus exposure and HLA in healthy donors. It was with 60 Vbeta and 13 Jbeta primers that the PCR ran. Assay used: immunoSEQ multiplex PCR; TCRdb lists only in-frame clones, some missing. The repertoire has 130,000 or so clones, more than 60% of them found once; the top ten carry around 8.8%. What was sequenced was PBMCs. The clonotype comes from a woman between 40 and 50 years old in good health and CMV-seropositive.

In DNA form, the CDR3 reads TGTGCCAGCAGTGAAGGGCAGGGTTGGAACACTGAAGCTTTCTTT. Amino acids: CASSEGQGWNTEAFF. This chain links TRBV2 with TRBJ1-1; D is possibly TRBD1 (5 bases). V lost 1 base and J lost 1, with 10 bases in between. Per germline, CDR1 SNHLY and CDR2 FYNNEI. This CDR3 has 15 amino acids.